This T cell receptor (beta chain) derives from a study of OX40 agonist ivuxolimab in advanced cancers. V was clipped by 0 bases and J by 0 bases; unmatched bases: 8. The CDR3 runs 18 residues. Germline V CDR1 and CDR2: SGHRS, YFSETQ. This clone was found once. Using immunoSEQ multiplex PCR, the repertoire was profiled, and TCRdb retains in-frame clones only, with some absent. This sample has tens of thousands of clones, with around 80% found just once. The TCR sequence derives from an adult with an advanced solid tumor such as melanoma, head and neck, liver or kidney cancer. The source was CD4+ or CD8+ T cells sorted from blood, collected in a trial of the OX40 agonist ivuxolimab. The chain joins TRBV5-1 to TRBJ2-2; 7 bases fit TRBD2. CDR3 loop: CASSLAGGLTANTGELFF. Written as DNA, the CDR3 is TGCGCCAGCAGCTTGGCCGGGGGACTAACAGCGAACACCGGGGAGCTGTTTTTT.